This TCR beta chain was observed in a study of cytotoxic CD8 clonotypes in ibrutinib-treated CLL. About the research overall: When averaged across all of the samples, the counts came to 255,043 productive templates and 85,000 to 95,000 productive rearrangements.

CDR3 length: 12 residues. The V and J ends lost 2 bases and 10 bases respectively, with 11 bases between them. Germline V gene lookup returns CDR1 SGHTA and CDR2 FQGNSA. Deep sequencing aimed at 1 in 200,000 to 1 in 1 million T cells' resolution. Measured with immunoSEQ multiplex PCR; TCRdb has only the in-frame clones, and not every one. The data hold tens of thousands of clones, with around two thirds observed a single time. Material: PBMCs, obtained after 12 months of ibrutinib treatment. V is TRBV7-2 and J is TRBJ1-1; D ambiguous. This clonotype was sampled from a human donor with chronic lymphocytic leukemia. CDR3 loop: CASSLRWRPAFF. In DNA form, the CDR3 reads TGTGCCAGCAGCTTAAGGTGGCGGCCAGCTTTCTTT.